The present entry profiles one T cell receptor beta chain with its context. As yet, its antigen is unknown. This record belongs to a study of cytomegalovirus exposure and HLA in healthy donors. Whole-study findings and limits: A later analysis linked a missense variant in DCLRE1C to the trimming of TCR beta V and J genes. In a later analysis, common viral pathogens appeared linked to several of the most significant clusters. What a later analysis reportedly showed was that an Asian-associated ancestry cluster had fewer N-insertions than the roughly 670-donor mean.

The CDR3 sequence is 15 residues long. Germline-derived CDR1 and CDR2 are SGHTA and FQGTGA. V gave up 1 base and J gave up 7 bases; unmatched junction bases: 6. PCR involved 60 Vbeta and 13 Jbeta primers. Per the original data handling: Roughly 11 million shared chains were among tens of millions of unique TCR beta chains counted in a later analysis. TCRdb keeps only in-frame clones here, not all; method: immunoSEQ multiplex PCR. V and J calls and clone size follow that table, whereas D and trimming were derived from the DNA. The sample shows approximately 210,000 clones, roughly 80% of them seen only once.

The TCR comes from a woman aged 25 to 39 in good health and CMV-seropositive. The specimen was PBMCs. This chain links TRBV7-3 with TRBJ2-1, with 8 bases that match TRBD1. This chain's CDR3 is CASSLMVTGVNEQFF. For the CDR3, the DNA is TGTGCCAGCAGCTTAATGGTGACAGGGGTAAATGAGCAGTTCTTC. Using reference TRBV7-3 and TRBJ2-1 for the parts outside the CDR3, the full variable domain is GAGVSQTPSNKVTEKGKYVELRCDPISGHTALYWYRQSLGQGPEFLIYFQGTGAADDSGLPNDRFFAVRPEGSVSTLKIQRTERGDSAVYLCASSLMVTGVNEQFFGPGTRLTVL.